One sample yielded the 28 T cell receptor beta chains listed below, sequenced in a study of shared clonotypes between healthy human individuals. Clones were sequenced by immunoSEQ multiplex PCR, and TCRdb holds only the in-frame ones, with some missing. The profile shows about 2.1 million clones, just under 95% of them singletons. Terminally differentiated effector memory CD45RA+ cells were excluded by CCR7 positive selection of CD45RO-negative cells. Sequencing was performed on naive CD8+ T cells from PBMCs. All receptors come from a man aged 18 to 29 in good health. Some clones in this sample may be carry-over from other donors' samples.

The chain is built from TRBV7-9 and TRBJ1-5; 7 bases are a match to TRBD1. The germline V gene encodes CDR1 SEHNR and CDR2 FQNEAQ (reference sequence). The CDR3 has 15 amino acids. Unmatched junction bases numbered 4, after V lost 1 base and J lost 4 bases. CDR3 protein: CASSLGTGLNQPQHF. CDR3 DNA sequence: TGTGCCAGCAGCTTAGGGACAGGACTAAATCAGCCCCAGCATTTT.

This chain uses TRBV7-3 with TRBJ1-4, with D possibly matching TRBD1 (5 bases). The CDR3 runs to 15 residues. Germline V gene lookup returns CDR1 SGHTA and CDR2 FQGTGA. Trimming shortened V by 5 bases and J by 2 bases, and 12 bases separated the two germline ends. The CDR3 nucleotides are TGTGCCAGCAGCCCGGGGACGATGACTAATGAAAAACTGTTTTTT. Amino acid sequence: CASSPGTMTNEKLFF.

This chain connects TRBV28 to TRBJ2-1; the D is unclear. V dropped 11 bases and J dropped 4 bases, with 15 bases sitting between them. Germline CDR1 reads MDHEN; CDR2 reads SYDVKM. The CDR3 is 13 amino acids. The CDR3 DNA reads as TGTGCCCTCCGGGCGCGGTCTTACAATGAGCAGTTCTTC. This sequence encodes CALRARSYNEQFF.

The table lists this clone with a few counts. This CDR3 is also generated by other DNA sequences in the sample. The chain uses TRBV7-6 and TRBJ2-2; D not certain. Germline V lookup: CDR1 SGHVS, CDR2 FNYEAQ. This CDR3 comprises 12 residues. Trimming removed 5 bases at V and 5 bases at J, with 6 bases between. The CDR3: CASSTRTGELFF. The CDR3 DNA reads as TGTGCCAGCAGCACGAGGACCGGGGAGCTGTTTTTT. Full variable domain (missing parts from reference TRBV7-6 and TRBJ2-2): GAGVSQSPRYKVTKRGQDVALRCDPISGHVSLYWYRQALGQGPEFLTYFNYEAQQDKSGLPNDRFSAERPEGSISTLTIQRTEQRDSAMYRCASSTRTGELFFGEGSRLTVL.

The gene calls are TRBV11-1 and TRBJ1-1; D unresolved. The length of the CDR3 is 14 residues. Germline CDR1 SGHAT, CDR2 FQDESV (reference sequence). V lost 4 bases and J lost 6, with 15 bases in between. CDR3 residues: CASSYTEGVAEAFF. CDR3 coding DNA: TGTGCCAGCAGCTACACGGAGGGTGTCGCTGAAGCTTTCTTT.

The V call is TRBV28, the J call TRBJ2-3, with 13 bases fitting TRBD2. Trimming took 4 bases from V and 2 from J; bases not matched to a gene: 15. This CDR3 spans 20 amino acids. The germline V gene has CDR1 MDHEN and CDR2 SYDVKM. The CDR3 spells CASSSLRPRTSGGPTDTQYF. The CDR3 nucleotides read TGTGCCAGCAGTTCCCTTCGGCCCCGGACTAGCGGGGGTCCCACAGATACGCAGTATTTT.

The rearrangement links TRBV5-1 to TRBJ2-1; the D call may be TRBD1 or TRBD2 (5 bases each). Per germline, CDR1 SGHRS and CDR2 YFSETQ. Trimming pared 5 bases from V and 9 bases from J, leaving 6 bases between. This CDR3 contains 10 residues. The CDR3 nucleotides are TGCGCCAGCAGGGGACGTGAGCAGTTCTTC. This sequence encodes CASRGREQFF. The full variable domain, with the rest looked up from reference TRBV5-1 and TRBJ2-1, is KAGVTQTPRYLIKTRGQQVTLSCSPISGHRSVSWYQQTPGQGLQFLFEYFSETQRNKGNFPGRFSGRQFSNSRSEMNVSTLELGDSALYLCASRGREQFFGPGTRLTVL.

V usage is TRBV29-1 and J usage is TRBJ2-1, with 8 nucleotides matching TRBD2. Germline V CDR1 and CDR2: SQVTM, ANQGSEA. The V gene end was trimmed by 1 base and the J gene end by 1 base; junction bases not matched to a gene: 3. The CDR3 extends over 15 amino acids. The CDR3 DNA is TGCAGCGTTGAAGGCCCTAGCGGGTCCTACAATGAGCAGTTCTTC. Encoded protein: CSVEGPSGSYNEQFF.

The V gene is TRBV27, the J gene TRBJ2-1; no clear D. The ends were cut back, 4 bases at V and 5 bases at J, with 15 bases in the middle. CDR1 and CDR2 from the germline V gene are MNHEY and SMNVEV (reference sequence). The CDR3 totals 15 residues. This chain's CDR3 is CASSSLDQLHNEQFF. Written as DNA, the CDR3 is TGTGCCAGCAGTTCCCTGGACCAGCTTCACAATGAGCAGTTCTTC.

This clone was found once. The V gene is TRBV7-8, the J gene TRBJ2-3; 9 positions match TRBD2. Germline assignment: CDR1 SGHVS and CDR2 FQNEAQ. J was trimmed by 5 bases and V by 3 bases; bases with no gene match: 9. This CDR3 comprises 16 residues. This chain's CDR3 is CASSLYSGRGEDTQYF. CDR3 bases: TGTGCCAGCAGCTTGTATAGCGGGAGAGGGGAAGATACGCAGTATTTT.

The rearrangement uses TRBV7-3 and TRBJ2-3; D uncertain. The V and J ends lost 5 bases and 3 bases respectively, with 9 bases between them. The CDR3 spans 13 residues. Looked up from germline, CDR1 is SGHTA and CDR2 is FQGTGA. The CDR3 protein is CASSPERTDTQYF. The CDR3 DNA sequence: TGTGCCAGCAGCCCAGAACGGACAGATACGCAGTATTTT.

J is TRBJ1-4 and V is TRBV6-1, with D possibly being TRBD1 (5 bases). The CDR3 has 14 residues. Germline V gives CDR1 MNHNS, CDR2 SASEGT. The V gene lost 3 bases and the J gene lost 8 bases, with 13 bases spanning the gap. The CDR3 is CASSEGGVREKLFF. The CDR3 DNA sequence: TGTGCCAGCAGTGAGGGGGGGGTACGGGAAAAACTGTTTTTT.

The chain joins TRBV29-1 to TRBJ1-2, with unresolved D. Germline loops: CDR1 SQVTM, CDR2 ANQGSEA. The CDR3 runs to 13 residues. Trimming cost V 6 bases and J 4 bases, with 15 bases left between them. CDR3 sequence reads: CSVPLPSTYGYTF. The DNA for the CDR3 is TGCAGCGTCCCGCTTCCCTCCACCTATGGCTACACCTTC.

This clone was counted a single time. The chain couples TRBV5-6 to TRBJ2-5; D assignment may be TRBD1 or TRBD2 (7 bases each). The J call may not be correct, given that the DNA end is closer to TRBJ2-7. The CDR3 loop spans 13 amino acids. The germline gives CDR1 SGHDT, CDR2 YYEEEE. CDR3 loop: CASSRGDSYEQYF. CDR3 in DNA: TGTGCCAGCAGCCGGGGGGACAGTTACGAGCAGTACTTC.

The chain uses TRBV13 and TRBJ1-2, with no clear D. The CDR3 runs 17 residues. Between the trimmed V and J ends, which lost 5 bases and 0 bases, there was a span of 19 bases. Germline values: CDR1 PRHDT, CDR2 FYEKMQ (reference sequence). In DNA, the CDR3 is TGTGCCAGCAGCCCCGCTGTGCGGTTCGCAGCTAACTATGGCTACACCTTC. Protein sequence: CASSPAVRFAANYGYTF.

The CDR3 nucleotides read TGCGCCAGCAGCTTTAAAGAGGCGCAAGAGACCCAGTACTTC. Translated, it gives CASSFKEAQETQYF. The rearrangement joins TRBV5-1 to TRBJ2-5; no reliable D call. The germline V gene encodes CDR1 SGHRS and CDR2 YFSETQ. The CDR3 has 14 amino acids. V lost 2 bases, J lost 2 bases, and 10 bases lay in between.

The CDR3 sequence is CASIRNEKLFF. The CDR3 coding sequence is TGCGCCAGCATCAGGAATGAAAAACTGTTTTTT. The chain joins TRBV10-1 to TRBJ1-4; D is ambiguous. With 7 bases removed from V and 5 bases from J, the gap between germline ends came to 5 bases. In germline, CDR1 is WNHNN, CDR2 SYGVQD (reference sequence). The length of the CDR3 is 11 residues.

Concerning this clone itself: Other DNA sequences in the sample encode the same CDR3. The chain joins TRBV9 to TRBJ1-3; the D is unclear. Germline CDR1 and CDR2: SGDLS and YYNGEE. V lost 4 bases and J lost 4, with 9 bases in between. CDR3 length: 13 residues. The CDR3 reads CASSPGAGNTIYF. DNA of the CDR3: TGTGCCAGCAGCCCCGGCGCGGGAAACACCATATATTTT.

Details on this clone: Other nucleotide sequences in the sample specify the same CDR3. The genes are TRBV7-9 and TRBJ1-2; D gene uncertain. The CDR3 is 13 residues long. Germline lookup yields CDR1 SEHNR and CDR2 FQNEAQ (reference sequence). The V gene lost 3 bases and the J gene lost 4 bases, with 9 bases spanning the gap. The CDR3 DNA follows: TGTGCCAGCAGCTTCGAAGGGAGCTATGGCTACACCTTC. As protein: CASSFEGSYGYTF.

The chain links TRBV11-2 to TRBJ2-2, with D unclear. The CDR3 contains 12 residues. V was pared by 2 bases and J by 8 bases, with 6 bases between. CDR1 SGHAT and CDR2 FQNNGV come from the germline V gene. The CDR3 loop is CASSLSFGELFF. The CDR3 DNA reads as TGTGCCAGCAGCTTATCGTTTGGGGAGCTGTTTTTT.

CDR3 bases: TGTGCCAGCATCTTCGGGACATCGGCTTTCTTT. Translating gives CASIFGTSAFF. This chain connects TRBV6-6 to TRBJ1-1; TRBD1 might be the D (6 bases). There are 11 residues in the CDR3. Per the germline V gene, CDR1 is MNHNY and CDR2 is SVGAGI (reference sequence). V lost 7 bases, J lost 11 bases, and 14 bases lay in between.

The rearrangement links TRBV6-5 to TRBJ1-2, with D perhaps matching TRBD1 (5 bases). The V and J ends lost 0 bases and 4 bases respectively, with 15 bases between them. The CDR3 sequence is 16 residues long. CDR1 and CDR2 from the germline V gene are MNHEY and SVGAGI. CDR3 nucleotides: TGTGCCAGCAGTTACTCAGAGGGGCCCCATGCCTATGGCTACACCTTC. Amino acid sequence: CASSYSEGPHAYGYTF.

The chain employs TRBV28 and TRBJ1-5; D uncertain. Trimming pared 4 bases from V and 3 bases from J, leaving 7 bases between. From germline, CDR1 is MDHEN and CDR2 SYDVKM. CDR3 length: 13 amino acids. The DNA of the CDR3 is TGTGCCAGCAGTTACGGAGACAATCAGCCCCAGCATTTT. Translated: CASSYGDNQPQHF.

V usage is TRBV1 and J usage is TRBJ2-5. TRBV1 is shown as a pseudogene. This CDR3 has 12 residues. The CDR3 loop reads CTSTTPQETQYF. CDR3 coding DNA: TGCACCAGCACCACCCCGCAAGAGACCCAGTACTTC.

The chain joins TRBV7-8 to TRBJ2-7; D is unresolved. CDR3 length: 12 amino acids. Deletions cut 0 bases from V and 5 bases from J, with 5 bases between. The germline CDR1 and CDR2 sequences are SGHVS and FQNEAQ. The CDR3 nucleotides read TGTGCCAGCAGCTTAGCCCCCGACGAGCAGTACTTC. Protein product: CASSLAPDEQYF.

The chain links TRBV11-3 to TRBJ2-5; TRBD2 agrees at 14 bases. The CDR3 has 17 residues. J lost 4 bases, V lost 3 bases, and 7 bases had no gene match. CDR1 is SGHNT, CDR2 YENEEA, per germline. CDR3 residues: CASSFSGGLAGAETQYF. The DNA of the CDR3 is TGTGCCAGCAGCTTCTCCGGGGGACTAGCGGGAGCAGAGACCCAGTACTTC.

CDR3: CASSQDLPGRESGAYEQYF. The DNA of the CDR3 is TGCGCCAGCAGCCAAGATCTGCCGGGGCGCGAGTCTGGGGCCTACGAGCAGTACTTC. The gene calls are TRBV4-3 and TRBJ2-7; D is perhaps TRBD1 or TRBD2 (5 bases each). This CDR3 is built from 19 residues. The V gene's germline CDR1 is LGHNA and CDR2 YSLEER. Trimming took 0 bases from V and 2 from J, leaving 23 bases between them.

This clone was detected once. This chain links TRBV7-8 with TRBJ1-5; TRBD1 is a possible D gene (5 bases). The CDR3 sequence is 15 residues long. Per the germline V gene, CDR1 is SGHVS and CDR2 is FQNEAQ. The germline V and J ends were trimmed by 5 bases and 8 bases, with 19 bases remaining between them. The chain's CDR3 is CASSPRAALGEPQHF. CDR3 in DNA: TGTGCCAGCAGCCCTCGGGCAGCCCTGGGGGAGCCCCAGCATTTT.